This TCR beta chain stems from a study of cytomegalovirus exposure and HLA in healthy donors. Whole-study results and caveats: The study labeled fewer than 200 TCR beta chains cytomegalovirus-associated. Roughly even sequencing depth across donors was the assumption behind the presence/absence analyses.

This clone was picked up a small number of times. The antigen remains unidentified. The PCR used 60 Vbeta and 13 Jbeta primers. How the authors handled the data: Unique TCR beta chains numbered around 80 million in a later analysis, with about 11 million shared. Clones were read by immunoSEQ multiplex PCR, and TCRdb kept only the in-frame ones, dropping some. V and J calls and clone size follow that table, whereas D and trimming were derived from the DNA. The sample holds around 300,000 clones, roughly 90% seen once. The V gene's germline CDR1 is SGDLS and CDR2 YYNGEE. Trimming cost V 3 bases and J 10 bases; bases outside gene matches: 7. The CDR3 sequence is 15 residues long.

The receptor was isolated from a woman aged 18 to 35 in good health and CMV-seronegative. The rearrangement joins TRBV9 to TRBJ2-1, with 13 bases fitting TRBD2. Sequencing used PBMCs. CDR3: CASSATSGGVNEQFF. In nucleotides, the CDR3 is TGTGCCAGCAGCGCTACTAGCGGGGGGGTAAACGAGCAGTTCTTC.